The 7 T cell receptor beta chains below come from one sample, sequenced in a study of read filtering for tumor transcriptome and immune sequencing. This library used roughly 400 ng RNA and molecular barcoded adaptors spanning alpha/delta and beta/gamma chains. TCRdb itself ran the reads through MiXCR, one entry per CDR3 protein. This table has roughly 61,000 distinct CDR3 sequences, approximately 13% appearing once. The source material was a population of CD138-negative cells sorted from bone marrow. All receptors derive from a donor aged 40 or over with multiple myeloma.

This clonotype appeared many times. The chain couples TRBV6-6 to TRBJ2-5, with 7 bases matching TRBD1. This CDR3 region has 13 residues. J gave up 4 bases and V 8 bases, and 7 bases lay outside the gene matches. Germline V gives CDR1 MNHNY, CDR2 SVGAGI (reference sequence). The chain's CDR3 is CASSWDRRETQYF. CDR3 DNA sequence: TGTGCCAGCTCCTGGGACAGACGAGAGACCCAGTACTTC.

The gene calls are TRBV9 and TRBJ2-2, with 9 positions matching TRBD1. Germline V gives CDR1 SGDLS, CDR2 YYNGEE. V lost 4 bases to trimming and J lost 6 bases; unmatched junction nucleotides: 10. The CDR3 extends over 16 amino acids. This CDR3 is CASSPRRQGDSGELFF. The CDR3 DNA is TGTGCCAGCAGCCCCAGACGACAGGGGGACTCCGGGGAGCTGTTTTTT.

This clonotype has a count of ten or more. An end of the junction does not agree with germline; a read error may underlie this. The chain uses TRBV18 and TRBJ1-2, with D unclear. The CDR3 covers 15 residues. From germline, CDR1 is KGHSH and CDR2 LQKENI. Here the CDR3 reads CASSQTKAEVDGYTF. As DNA, the CDR3 is TGTGCCAGTTCACAGACAAAGGCGGAAGTCGATGGCTACACCTTC. Complete variable domain (other parts from reference TRBV18 and TRBJ1-2): NAGVMQNPRHLVRRRGQEARLRCSPMKGHSHVYWYRQLPEEGLKFMVYLQKENIIDESGMPKERFSAEFPKEGPSILRIQQVVRGDSAAYFCASSQTKAEVDGYTFGSGTRLTVV.

This clonotype was counted only a few times. A clone one base away is much larger, so this may be a read error. The chain couples TRBV6-6 to TRBJ2-1; D remains ambiguous. CDR1 is MNHNY, CDR2 SVGAGI, per germline (reference sequence). The CDR3 covers 15 residues. The CDR3 coding sequence is TGTGCCAGCAGTTACTCGTCCCGAATCTACAATGGGCAGTTCTTC. Translation gives CASSYSSRIYNGQFF.

Comments on this clonotype: A read error may be the cause here, since a much bigger clone is one base away. V usage is TRBV29-1 and J usage is TRBJ2-7; 8 bases align to TRBD2. The CDR3 loop spans 14 amino acids. J gave up 7 bases and V 4 bases, and 12 bases lay outside the gene matches. Germline lookup yields CDR1 SQVTM and CDR2 ANQGSEA. CDR3 in DNA: TGCAGCGTTGTGGTTAGCGGGAAAAGCAATGAGCAGTACTTC. This translates into CSVVVSGKSNEQYF.

This clonotype was picked up many times. V and J are TRBV20-1 and TRBJ2-2, with D uncertain. Germline V CDR1 and CDR2: DFQATT, SNEGSKA (reference sequence). The CDR3 contains 11 residues. The V and J ends lost 3 bases and 6 bases respectively, with 5 bases between them. The DNA of the CDR3 is TGCAGTGCTAGCGACGCCGGGGAGCTGTTTTTT. Its protein is CSASDAGELFF.

A remark on this clonotype: A much larger clone lies a single base off, so this may be a read error. The chain uses TRBV14 and TRBJ2-7, with 9 bases that match TRBD1. The junction had 12 bases not matched to a gene; V was cut back by 1 base and J by 5 bases. Germline CDR1 and CDR2: SGHDN and FVKESK. The CDR3 runs 17 residues. CDR3 amino acids: CASSQVKPGTGLHEQYF. Here the CDR3 DNA reads TGTGCCAGCAGCCAAGTCAAGCCCGGGACAGGGTTGCACGAGCAGTACTTC.